One sample yielded the 24 T cell receptor beta chains listed below, sequenced in a study of cytomegalovirus exposure and HLA in healthy donors. PCR primers comprised 60 Vbeta and 13 Jbeta primers. Method: immunoSEQ multiplex PCR; TCRdb's copy keeps in-frame clones and lacks some. This sample has some 180,000 clones; 9.5% occur once, and the top ten carry 1% to 1.5%. Specimen: PBMCs. The receptors stem from a woman aged 25-40 years in good health and CMV-seropositive.

V and J are TRBV7-7 and TRBJ2-1, with 10 bases that match TRBD2. Germline V gene sequence: CDR1 SSHAT, CDR2 FNYEAQ (reference sequence). V shed 5 bases, J shed 6 bases, and the junction held 7 bases outside the gene matches. This CDR3 contains 15 residues. The CDR3 sequence: CASSPGTSASNEQFF. Here the CDR3 DNA reads TGTGCCAGCAGCCCCGGGACTAGCGCTAGCAATGAGCAGTTCTTC.

This clone has a handful of counts. This chain connects TRBV4-1 to TRBJ2-7, with TRBD1 identical over 8 bases. Germline V gene sequence: CDR1 MGHRA, CDR2 YSYEKL. With V trimmed by 1 base and J by 5 bases, 10 bases remained unmatched. The CDR3 covers 16 residues. The DNA of the CDR3 is TGCGCCAGCAGCCAAGGCCCCGACAGGGGAGGCAACGAGCAGTACTTC. Translated: CASSQGPDRGGNEQYF.

The chain links TRBV23-1 to TRBJ1-1; D is possibly TRBD1 (5 bases). TRBV23-1 has ORF status, its function being uncertain. Trimming took off 8 bases at V and 1 base at J, with 14 bases between the two ends. The CDR3 spans 14 residues. CDR3 protein: CASRKGLSNTEAFF. For the CDR3, the DNA is TGCGCCAGCCGAAAGGGACTCTCGAACACTGAAGCTTTCTTT.

This clone occurred a few times. This chain connects TRBV7-9 to TRBJ1-2; tentatively, D is TRBD1 (5 bases). The CDR3 consists of 14 residues. The germline gives CDR1 SEHNR, CDR2 FQNEAQ (reference sequence). The V end lost 5 bases, the J end lost 0 bases, and 10 bases lay between the germline ends. CDR3 sequence: CASSPGRANYGYTF. The CDR3 coding sequence is TGTGCCAGCAGCCCAGGGAGGGCTAACTATGGCTACACCTTC.

This sequence joins TRBV11-1 and TRBJ2-1, with 8 bases identical to TRBD2. This CDR3 contains 17 residues. In germline, CDR1 is SGHAT, CDR2 FQDESV (reference sequence). The V segment lost 2 bases and the J segment 2 bases; nucleotides outside the gene matches: 8. The CDR3 DNA reads as TGTGCCAGCAGCTTACCTTCCGGCGGGAGGCCCTACAATGAGCAGTTCTTC. Translation: CASSLPSGGRPYNEQFF.

This clone was seen a few times. The chain carries TRBV5-4 and TRBJ2-1; 10 positions agree with TRBD1. The CDR3 covers 15 residues. After removal of 3 bases from V and 5 bases from J, the junction contained 5 bases not matched to a gene. Germline loops: CDR1 SGHNT, CDR2 YYREEE (reference sequence). As DNA, the CDR3 is TGTGCCAGCAGCTCCCGGGACAGGGGACACAATGAGCAGTTCTTC. Translation gives CASSSRDRGHNEQFF.

The chain couples TRBV6-1 to TRBJ2-3, with D possibly matching TRBD1 (6 bases). Germline V gene sequence: CDR1 MNHNS, CDR2 SASEGT. The CDR3 consists of 14 residues. The V end lost 6 bases, the J end lost 2 bases, and 12 bases lay between the germline ends. Here the CDR3 reads CASRQGPYTDTQYF. CDR3 nucleotide sequence: TGTGCCAGCAGACAGGGTCCTTACACAGATACGCAGTATTTT.

In its sample, this clone was seen a few times. This sequence joins TRBV5-4 and TRBJ2-7; 7 nucleotides line up with TRBD2. This CDR3 region has 17 residues. The germline gives CDR1 SGHNT, CDR2 YYREEE (reference sequence). Unmatched junction bases numbered 10, after V lost 0 bases and J lost 1 base. The CDR3 region has the DNA TGTGCCAGCAGCTTGGGGTCCGGGGGAGGGTGGTCCTACGAGCAGTACTTC. Translating it yields CASSLGSGGGWSYEQYF.

The chain combines TRBV5-1 with TRBJ2-5; 10 nucleotides match TRBD1. The trim removed 7 bases at V and 2 bases at J, leaving 5 bases unmatched. The CDR3 loop spans 14 amino acids. Germline V gene data show CDR1 as SGHRS and CDR2 as YFSETQ. CDR3 nucleotides: TGCGCCAGCCCCTGGGACAGGGGACAAGAGACCCAGTACTTC. Protein: CASPWDRGQETQYF. Complete variable domain (other parts from reference TRBV5-1 and TRBJ2-5): KAGVTQTPRYLIKTRGQQVTLSCSPISGHRSVSWYQQTPGQGLQFLFEYFSETQRNKGNFPGRFSGRQFSNSRSEMNVSTLELGDSALYLCASPWDRGQETQYFGPGTRLLVL.

Regarding this clone: In the same sample, other DNA sequences code for this CDR3. V usage is TRBV5-1 and J usage is TRBJ1-1; TRBD1 aligns across 8 bases. The germline CDR1 and CDR2 sequences are SGHRS and YFSETQ. The V segment lost 0 bases and the J segment 5 bases; nucleotides outside the gene matches: 3. CDR3 length: 14 residues. The CDR3 loop reads CASSLDRGGTEAFF. The CDR3, as DNA: TGCGCCAGCAGCTTGGACAGGGGGGGTACTGAAGCTTTCTTT.

This clone was counted a few times. V usage is TRBV12-5 and J usage is TRBJ2-3; D may be TRBD2 (6 bases). V dropped 7 bases and J dropped 0 bases, with 17 bases sitting between them. CDR1 and CDR2 (germline): LGHNT, FRNRAP. This CDR3 has 16 amino acids. In nucleotides, the CDR3 is TGTGCTAGTGCCATCGCGGCCGGAGGGAGCACAGATACGCAGTATTTT. This codes for CASAIAAGGSTDTQYF.

In its sample, this clone was seen a few times. The rearrangement joins TRBV2 to TRBJ1-2, with D hard to call. Between the trimmed V and J ends, which lost 8 bases and 4 bases, there was a span of 14 bases. Germline CDR1 reads SNHLY; CDR2 reads FYNNEI. This CDR3 comprises 13 residues. In nucleotides, the CDR3 is TGTGCCAGCGTGGCGGGATCGGGCTATGGCTACACCTTC. Its translation: CASVAGSGYGYTF.

This clone was seen a handful of times. Here the CDR3 reads CASSLDPRRGGETQYF. CDR3 coding DNA: TGCGCCAGCAGCTTGGATCCCCGGCGGGGTGGAGAGACCCAGTACTTC. The gene calls are TRBV5-1 and TRBJ2-5, with TRBD2 as a possible D gene (6 bases). CDR1 is SGHRS, CDR2 YFSETQ, per germline. The V end lost 0 bases, the J end lost 4 bases, and 16 bases lay between the germline ends. CDR3 size: 16 residues. Filled out from reference TRBV5-1 and TRBJ2-5, the complete variable domain reads KAGVTQTPRYLIKTRGQQVTLSCSPISGHRSVSWYQQTPGQGLQFLFEYFSETQRNKGNFPGRFSGRQFSNSRSEMNVSTLELGDSALYLCASSLDPRRGGETQYFGPGTRLLVL.

The chain employs TRBV11-2 and TRBJ1-1; D is possibly TRBD1 (5 bases). The CDR3 totals 13 residues. The V end lost 3 bases, the J end lost 1 base, and 6 bases lay between the germline ends. Germline CDR1 reads SGHAT; CDR2 reads FQNNGV. In nucleotides, the CDR3 is TGTGCCAGCAGCTTTCAGGGGAACACTGAAGCTTTCTTT. Its translation: CASSFQGNTEAFF.

This sequence joins TRBV19 and TRBJ2-3; D possibly corresponds to TRBD2 (6 bases). Germline CDR1 and CDR2: LNHDA and SQIVND (reference sequence). With 6 bases removed from V and 4 bases from J, the gap between germline ends came to 23 bases. The CDR3 contains 17 residues. The CDR3 spells CASRKRPGLEAPDTQYF. The CDR3 DNA sequence: TGTGCCAGTAGGAAACGCCCGGGACTGGAGGCTCCAGATACGCAGTATTTT.

Only a few counts were recorded for this clone. This rearrangement joins TRBV2 to TRBJ2-7; 11 positions match TRBD1. This CDR3 has 16 amino acids. After removal of 3 bases from V and 3 bases from J, the junction contained 7 bases not matched to a gene. Germline V lookup: CDR1 SNHLY, CDR2 FYNNEI. DNA for the CDR3: TGTGCCAGCAGTGATACCATCGGGACAGGGGGCTACGAGCAGTACTTC. It specifies CASSDTIGTGGYEQYF.

This sequence joins TRBV7-9 and TRBJ2-3, with TRBD2 matching 13 bases. This CDR3 comprises 17 residues. Trimming took 0 bases from V and 5 from J; bases not matched to a gene: 5. Germline V CDR1 and CDR2: SEHNR, FQNEAQ (reference sequence). The CDR3 region is CASSLARTSGREDTQYF. CDR3 nucleotides: TGTGCCAGCAGCTTAGCCAGGACTAGCGGGAGAGAAGATACGCAGTATTTT.

The chain couples TRBV30 to TRBJ2-7; D not resolved. V was cut by 8 bases and J by 2 bases, with 13 bases left in between. Germline assignment: CDR1 GTSNPN and CDR2 SVGIG (reference sequence). This CDR3 is built from 12 residues. The CDR3 region has the DNA TGTGCCCTCGTGGCGGAAACCTACGAGCAGTACTTC. As protein: CALVAETYEQYF.

This clone turned up a few times. This chain links TRBV2 with TRBJ1-4; TRBD1 agrees at 8 bases. Germline loops: CDR1 SNHLY, CDR2 FYNNEI. Losses at the gene ends were 2 bases for V and 8 bases for J; bases not matched to a gene: 7. This CDR3 contains 15 residues. CDR3 sequence: CASSESTGAREKLFF. CDR3 in DNA: TGTGCCAGCAGTGAATCGACAGGGGCTCGGGAAAAACTGTTTTTT.

This clone was observed a handful of times. V is TRBV27 and J is TRBJ1-2; D is perhaps TRBD1 (5 bases). V dropped 2 bases and J dropped 4 bases, with 17 bases sitting between them. The CDR3 runs to 16 residues. Germline V gene sequence: CDR1 MNHEY, CDR2 SMNVEV (reference sequence). Here the CDR3 reads CASSLKVGTQGYGYTF. CDR3 nucleotide sequence: TGTGCCAGCAGTTTAAAAGTGGGAACCCAGGGCTATGGCTACACCTTC.

This clone came up a few times. This chain joins TRBV5-1 and TRBJ2-7; a possible D gene is TRBD1 (6 bases). The germline gives CDR1 SGHRS, CDR2 YFSETQ. CDR3 length equals 15 residues. The V end was cut by 4 bases, the J end by 1 base, with 15 bases between. CDR3 sequence reads: CASSLRRGSSYEQYF. The CDR3 bases are TGCGCCAGCAGCCTTCGCAGGGGAAGTTCCTACGAGCAGTACTTC.

Worth noting for this clone: The same CDR3 arises from other DNA sequences in this sample as well. The V and J genes are TRBV11-2 and TRBJ2-1, with D perhaps matching TRBD2 (6 bases). CDR1 is SGHAT and CDR2 is FQNNGV in the germline V gene. With 5 bases removed from V and 9 bases from J, the gap between germline ends came to 8 bases. CDR3 length: 11 residues. Here the CDR3 DNA reads TGTGCCAGCAGCCCCGGGGGTGAGCAGTTCTTC. Its protein is CASSPGGEQFF. The whole variable domain, remainder taken from reference TRBV11-2 and TRBJ2-1, is EAGVAQSPRYKIIEKRQSVAFWCNPISGHATLYWYQQILGQGPKLLIQFQNNGVVDDSQLPKDRFSAERLKGVDSTLKIQPAKLEDSAVYLCASSPGGEQFFGPGTRLTVL.

This clone was found a few times. The chain links TRBV7-9 to TRBJ2-7, with 7 bases that match TRBD2. The CDR3 has 15 amino acids. V trimming: 2 bases; J trimming: 2 bases; junction bases outside the gene matches: 6. The germline V gene encodes CDR1 SEHNR and CDR2 FQNEAQ (reference sequence). The CDR3, as DNA: TGTGCCAGCAGCTTAACTAGCGCTCTTACCTACGAGCAGTACTTC. Its translation is CASSLTSALTYEQYF.

This clone was picked up a small number of times. The chain links TRBV5-1 to TRBJ2-3; a possible D gene is TRBD2 (5 bases). Germline V gene data show CDR1 as SGHRS and CDR2 as YFSETQ. V lost 2 bases to trimming and J lost 4 bases, with 14 bases between them. This CDR3 spans 15 amino acids. The CDR3 coding sequence is TGCGCCAGCAGCTTCCGTCAAAGCGGATCAGATACGCAGTATTTT. This sequence encodes CASSFRQSGSDTQYF.